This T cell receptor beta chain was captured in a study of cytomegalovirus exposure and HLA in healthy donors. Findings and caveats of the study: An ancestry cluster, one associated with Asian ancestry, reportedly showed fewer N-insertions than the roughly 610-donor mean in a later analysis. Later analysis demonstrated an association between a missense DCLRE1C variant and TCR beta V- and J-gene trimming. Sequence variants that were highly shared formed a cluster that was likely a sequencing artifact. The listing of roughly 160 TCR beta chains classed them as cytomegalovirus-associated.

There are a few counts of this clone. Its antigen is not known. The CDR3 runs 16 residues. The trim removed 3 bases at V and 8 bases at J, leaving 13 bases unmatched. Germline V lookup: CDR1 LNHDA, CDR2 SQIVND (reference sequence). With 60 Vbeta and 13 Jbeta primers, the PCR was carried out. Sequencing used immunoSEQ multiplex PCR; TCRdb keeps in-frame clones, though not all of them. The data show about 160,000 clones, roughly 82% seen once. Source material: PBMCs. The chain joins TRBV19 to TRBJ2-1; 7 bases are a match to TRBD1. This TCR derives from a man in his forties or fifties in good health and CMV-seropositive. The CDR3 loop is CASSIIWTGPFDEQFF. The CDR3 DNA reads TGTGCCAGTAGTATTATTTGGACAGGACCCTTCGATGAGCAGTTCTTC.